Listed below are T cell receptor beta chains from one sample, sequenced in a study of T cells in Graves' hyperthyroidism and ophthalmopathy. One entry per CDR3 protein results from TCRdb running MiXCR on the multiplex PCR reads. The table lists some 580,000 distinct CDR3 sequences, roughly a sixth of them singletons, with 2.5% to 4% in the top ten. Specimen: blood. These receptor sequences come from a woman between 35 and 50 years old with Graves' ophthalmopathy. Both conserved end residues are part of each CDR3. Fields, in order: V gene, clone size, J gene, D gene, CDR3 DNA, CDR3 protein. The D gene is left open where the match is weak. A clone size is listed for some rows: how often the clone was seen (once, few, many), or a class if it is expanded.

>TRBV24-1|NA|TRBJ2-1|NA
TGTGCCACCAGCTCGCTTTCTGAGCAGTTCTTC
CATSSLSEQFF
>TRBV25-1|NA|TRBJ2-2|TRBD2
TGTGCCAGCCAATCCGGGACTAGCGGGGGGTCACAATACACCGGGGAGCTGTTTTTT
CASQSGTSGGSQYTGELFF
>TRBV10-2|few|TRBJ1-1|NA
TGCGCCAGCAGTGGGAGCTCGTGGCAGTCCGGTCGCACTGAAGCTTTCTTT
CASSGSSWQSGRTEAFF
>TRBV7-9|many|TRBJ1-2|TRBD1
TGTGCCAGCAGCCCCAGGACAGGGATGGGCTATGGCTACACCTTC
CASSPRTGMGYGYTF
>TRBV5-4|NA|TRBJ1-5|TRBD1
TGTGCCAGCAGCCGTGCAGGGGGACGAACCCAGCATTTT
CASSRAGGRTQHF
>TRBV11-2|many|TRBJ1-6|NA
TGTGCCAGCAGCCCTAGCCCTGGGAATTCACCCCTCCACTTT
CASSPSPGNSPLHF
>TRBV5-4|few|TRBJ1-4|NA
TGTGCCAGCAGGTTTCAGGATGAAAAACTGTTTTTT
CASRFQDEKLFF
>TRBV4-1|many|TRBJ1-4|NA
TGCGCCAGCAGCAGTCGACAGGCGGGGGAAAAACTGTTTTTT
CASSSRQAGEKLFF
>TRBV5-1|many|TRBJ2-1|NA
TGCGCCAGCAGACCCGGGAGCTCCTACAATGAGCAGTTCTTC
CASRPGSSYNEQFF
>TRBV11-2|NA|TRBJ2-1|TRBD2
TGTGCCAGCAGTCAAGGCCTAGCGGGAGAAGGGTTCTTC
CASSQGLAGEGFF
>TRBV6-4|few|TRBJ2-5|NA
TGTGCCAGCAGTTACACCAGGGCGAGGGACGAGACCCAGTACTTC
CASSYTRARDETQYF
>TRBV2|NA|TRBJ2-7|TRBD2
TGTGCCAGCAGCCCCCCTAGCGGACCATTACCCCCCTCTCGGGAGCAGTACTTC
CASSPPSGPLPPSREQYF
>TRBV2|many|TRBJ2-1|NA
TGTGCCAGCAGTTCCGGGACTTTTGGGGATGAGCAGTTCTTC
CASSSGTFGDEQFF
>TRBV10-3|NA|TRBJ2-1|TRBD2
TGTGCCATCAGTGAGGCGGGAGGGCCGATAGGCAATGAGCAGTTCTTC
CAISEAGGPIGNEQFF
>TRBV9|few|TRBJ1-5|NA
TGTGCCAGCAGCGTAGGTCCCGATGGGCAGCCCCAGCATTTT
CASSVGPDGQPQHF
>TRBV6-1|NA|TRBJ1-3|NA
TGTGCCAGCAGTCGAACTATGACAGGAGGAACTGGAAACACCATATATTTT
CASSRTMTGGTGNTIYF
>TRBV30|many|TRBJ2-1|TRBD2
TGTGCTCGGGGCGGGAGGTATAATGAGCAGTTCTTC
CARGGRYNEQFF
>TRBV12-5|few|TRBJ2-1|NA
TGTGCTAGTGGTTTGGAAAGGCCGGGGTTCTACAATGAGCAGTTCTTC
CASGLERPGFYNEQFF
>TRBV28|NA|TRBJ1-3|NA
TGTGCCAGCAGTTTTGTGACAGCCTCCAGGTGGGGAAACACCATATATTTT
CASSFVTASRWGNTIYF
>TRBV20-1|few|TRBJ1-6|TRBD1
TGCAGTGCTACGGGAGGGACAGGAGGTTCACCCCTCCACTTT
CSATGGTGGSPLHF
>TRBV19|NA|TRBJ1-1|NA
TGTGCCAGTAGCCGGTGGGCTTACGCTGAGGCTTTCTTT
CASSRWAYAEAFF
>TRBV27|many|TRBJ1-1|NA
TGTGCCAGCAGTCGGGGTAACGCGAACACTGAAGCTTTCTTT
CASSRGNANTEAFF
>TRBV5-4|NA|TRBJ2-3|NA
TGTGCCAGCGGCCCAACAAGTCCCGGGACCCTGAGCACAGATACGCAGTATTTT
CASGPTSPGTLSTDTQYF
>TRBV20-1|NA|TRBJ2-7|NA
TGCAGTGCTAGAGATGGGGCTTTCTACGAGCAGTACTTC
CSARDGAFYEQYF
>TRBV9|few|TRBJ2-1|NA
TGTGCCAGCAGCGTGACCGGGACACTGTACAATGAGCAGTTCTTC
CASSVTGTLYNEQFF
>TRBV6-5|NA|TRBJ1-2|NA
TGTGCCAGCAGTTACCCGGGCGGGGGTGGCTACACCTTC
CASSYPGGGGYTF
>TRBV6-1|NA|TRBJ1-6|NA
TGTGCCAGCAGTGAACGGGGGGGGGGCGAGTCACCCCTCCACTTT
CASSERGGGESPLHF
>TRBV3-1|many|TRBJ2-3|NA
TGTGCCAGCAGCCAAGCTGAATTCACAGATACGCAGTATTTT
CASSQAEFTDTQYF
>TRBV10-3|few|TRBJ1-3|NA
TGTGCCACTATAGGGACTCGACTCTCTGGAAACACCATATATTTT
CATIGTRLSGNTIYF
>TRBV30|many|TRBJ1-6|NA
TGTGCCTGGAGTCCGGGGTCGGATTCACCCCTCCACTTT
CAWSPGSDSPLHF
>TRBV6-1|many|TRBJ2-1|TRBD2
TGTGCCAGCCTACTAGCGGTTAGCTCCTACAATGAGCAGTTCTTC
CASLLAVSSYNEQFF
>TRBV29-1|many|TRBJ2-7|TRBD2
TGCAGCGTTGGTTCTAGCGGAGGGCTTGGCTCCTACGAGCAGTACTTC
CSVGSSGGLGSYEQYF
>TRBV12-3/TRBV12-4|NA|TRBJ2-1|NA
TGTGCCAGCAGAACCCTCGGGCGGGGGCAGTTCTTC
CASRTLGRGQFF
>TRBV28|few|TRBJ1-1|NA
TGTGCCAGCAGCTCTAGGGGGAATCGTTGGAACACTGAAGCTTTCTTT
CASSSRGNRWNTEAFF
>TRBV30|NA|TRBJ2-3|TRBD2
TGTGCCTGGGGGACTAGCGGCACAGATACGCAGTATTTT
CAWGTSGTDTQYF
>TRBV27|NA|TRBJ1-2|NA
TGTGCCAGCAGTTCCAGGACAGCCTGGGGCTATGGCTACACCTTC
CASSSRTAWGYGYTF
>TRBV15|few|TRBJ1-6|TRBD1
TGTGCCACCAGCATATCACAGGGGGATAATTCACCCCTCCACTTT
CATSISQGDNSPLHF
>TRBV4-2|many|TRBJ2-3|TRBD2
TGTGCCAGCAAGCGGGGGGACACAGATACGCAGTATTTT
CASKRGDTDTQYF
>TRBV7-9|NA|TRBJ2-6|NA
TGTGCCAGCAGCCAATCCGGGGGATTCTCTGGGGCCAACGTCCTGACTTTC
CASSQSGGFSGANVLTF
>TRBV7-8|many|TRBJ1-2|NA
TGTGCCAGCAGCTTAGACGGCGGAAACTATGGCTACACCTTC
CASSLDGGNYGYTF
>TRBV2|many|TRBJ1-2|TRBD1
TGTGCCAGCGACTCTGCCAGGGGGAGCTATGGCTACACCTTC
CASDSARGSYGYTF
>TRBV10-3|NA|TRBJ2-5|TRBD2
TGTGCCATCGCGGGGGGTTTCCAAGAGACCCAGTACTTC
CAIAGGFQETQYF
>TRBV24-1|few|TRBJ2-1|NA
TGTGCCACCAGTGATTATATGGAGCAGTTCTTC
CATSDYMEQFF
>TRBV7-8|NA|TRBJ1-5|TRBD1
TGTGCCAGCAGCGGACAGGGGTTAATTAGCAATCAGCCCCAGCATTTT
CASSGQGLISNQPQHF
>TRBV3-1|many|TRBJ2-1|TRBD2
TGTGCCAGCAGCCAAAGGAGCGGGAGGGCCTACAATGAGCAGTTCTTC
CASSQRSGRAYNEQFF
>TRBV11-2|many|TRBJ2-7|TRBD1
TGTGCCAGCAGCTTCGGACAGGTCGGCTACGAGCAGTACTTC
CASSFGQVGYEQYF
>TRBV3-1|few|TRBJ1-2|NA
TGTGCCAGCAGCCAAAGACTCCTCGGGGACGGCTACACCTTC
CASSQRLLGDGYTF
>TRBV27|many|TRBJ2-7|TRBD2
TGTGCCAGCAGGGTAGCGGGAGGGCCTAACGAGCAGTACTTC
CASRVAGGPNEQYF
>TRBV6-5|many|TRBJ2-6|NA
TGTGCCAGCAGTTACTCCCCCGGGGCTGGGGCCAACGTCCTGACTTTC
CASSYSPGAGANVLTF
>TRBV4-1|few|TRBJ1-5|NA
TGCGCCAGCAGCCAAGTCGTTCGGTATCAGCCCCAGCATTTT
CASSQVVRYQPQHF
>TRBV19|few|TRBJ2-1|TRBD2
TGTGCCAGTAGTATTCAGGGAGGGGATGAGCAGTTCTTC
CASSIQGGDEQFF
>TRBV7-9|few|TRBJ2-1|TRBD2
TGTGCCAGCAGCTTCAGGACTAGCGGGGGGACCTTATCCTACAATGAGCAGTTCTTC
CASSFRTSGGTLSYNEQFF